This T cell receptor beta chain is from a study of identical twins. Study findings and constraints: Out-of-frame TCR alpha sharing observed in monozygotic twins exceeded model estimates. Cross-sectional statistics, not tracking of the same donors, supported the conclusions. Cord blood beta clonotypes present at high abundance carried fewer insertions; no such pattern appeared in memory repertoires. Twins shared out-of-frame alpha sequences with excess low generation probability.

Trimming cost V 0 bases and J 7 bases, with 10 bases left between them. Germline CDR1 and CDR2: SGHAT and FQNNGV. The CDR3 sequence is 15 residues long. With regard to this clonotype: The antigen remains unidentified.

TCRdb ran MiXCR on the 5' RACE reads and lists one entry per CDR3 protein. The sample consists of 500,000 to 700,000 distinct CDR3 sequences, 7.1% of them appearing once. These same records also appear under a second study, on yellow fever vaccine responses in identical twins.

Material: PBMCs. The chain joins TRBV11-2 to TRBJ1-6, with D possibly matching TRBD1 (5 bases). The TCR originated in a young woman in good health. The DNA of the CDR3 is TGTGCCAGCAGCTTAGAGCAGGGCCAGAATTCACCCCTCCACTTT. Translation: CASSLEQGQNSPLHF.